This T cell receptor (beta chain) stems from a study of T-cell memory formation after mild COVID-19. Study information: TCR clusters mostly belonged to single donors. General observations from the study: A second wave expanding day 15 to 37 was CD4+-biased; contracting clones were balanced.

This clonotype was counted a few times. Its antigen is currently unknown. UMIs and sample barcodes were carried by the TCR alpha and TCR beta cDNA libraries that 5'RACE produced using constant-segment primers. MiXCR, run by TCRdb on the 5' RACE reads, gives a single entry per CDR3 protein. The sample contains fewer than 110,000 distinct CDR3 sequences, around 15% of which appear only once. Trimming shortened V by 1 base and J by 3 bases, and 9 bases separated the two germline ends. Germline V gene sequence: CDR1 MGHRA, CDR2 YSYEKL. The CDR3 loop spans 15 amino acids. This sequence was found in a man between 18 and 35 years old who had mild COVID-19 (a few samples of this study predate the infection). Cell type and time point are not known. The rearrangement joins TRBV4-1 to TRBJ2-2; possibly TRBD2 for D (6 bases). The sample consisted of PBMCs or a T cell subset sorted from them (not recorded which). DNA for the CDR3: TGCGCCAGCAGCCAAGCCAGCGGGTACACCGGGGAGCTGTTTTTT. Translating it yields CASSQASGYTGELFF.